These 25 T cell receptor beta chains came from one sample sequenced in a study of blood T cell repertoires in COVID-19 (TCRdb year 2020). Library generation was performed with the immunoSEQ multiplex PCR assay. As stored in TCRdb, this immuneACCESS dataset retains in-frame rearrangements with V and J assigned. A fraction of the clones does not appear; measured against another copy, unresolved V genes explain less than half of the discrepancy, and the remainder lacks a known reason. The sample table records about 140,000 clones; just under 90% of these occur just once. In total, the top ten clones hold roughly 4% of the sample. Sequencing was performed on peripheral blood. The source is a woman aged 40 to 55 with acute or convalescent COVID-19.

The chain employs TRBV6-5 and TRBJ1-2; no clear D. Per germline, CDR1 MNHEY and CDR2 SVGAGI. The germline V and J ends were trimmed by 0 bases and 2 bases, with 13 bases remaining between them. This CDR3 has 16 residues. DNA for the CDR3: TGTGCCAGCAGTTACTCGGGAGGCGTAGGGAACTATGGCTACACCTTC. Its protein product is CASSYSGGVGNYGYTF.

The rearrangement joins TRBV30 to TRBJ2-1; no reliable D call. V was pared by 3 bases and J by 6 bases, with 6 bases between. Germline lookup yields CDR1 GTSNPN and CDR2 SVGIG (reference sequence). The CDR3 has 11 amino acids. CDR3 amino acids: CAWSHFNEQFF. CDR3 in DNA: TGTGCCTGGAGCCACTTCAATGAGCAGTTCTTC.

Regarding this clone: Mismatch with germline at one junction end may stem from a read error. The V gene is TRBV2, the J gene TRBJ2-5, with 9 bases aligning to TRBD1. CDR1 SNHLY and CDR2 FYNNEI come from the germline V gene. The length of the CDR3 is 15 residues. The CDR3 nucleotides read TGTGCCAGCAGATTACAGGGGGCGTCCCAAGAAACCCAGTACTTC. Amino acid sequence: CASRLQGASQETQYF. The full variable domain, in which reference TRBV2 and TRBJ2-5 provide the parts outside the CDR3, is EPEVTQTPSHQVTQMGQEVILRCVPISNHLYFYWYRQILGQKVEFLVSFYNNEISEKSEIFDDQFSVERPDGSNFTLKIRSTKLEDSAMYFCASRLQGASQETQYFGPGTRLLVL.

The V and J genes are TRBV9 and TRBJ1-2; 9 bases match TRBD1. The V segment lost 0 bases and the J segment 2 bases; nucleotides outside the gene matches: 2. The CDR3 runs to 15 residues. Germline-derived CDR1 and CDR2 are SGDLS and YYNGEE. CDR3 nucleotide sequence: TGTGCCAGCAGCGTAGGGGACAGGGAAAACTATGGCTACACCTTC. It codes for CASSVGDRENYGYTF.

This chain joins TRBV6-6 and TRBJ1-1, with D maybe TRBD1 (5 bases). Germline values: CDR1 MNHNY, CDR2 SVGAGI (reference sequence). The CDR3 covers 18 residues. Trimming took 5 bases from V and 3 from J, leaving 25 bases between them. This CDR3 reads CASSPRTSVPSRDTEAFF. CDR3 DNA sequence: TGTGCCAGCAGTCCTAGGACATCCGTCCCCTCTCGGGACACTGAAGCTTTCTTT.

This clone was observed a few times. The chain recombines TRBV19 with TRBJ2-7; TRBD1 might be the D (7 bases). The CDR3 has 15 residues. V lost 5 bases and J 4 bases, leaving 18 bases between the germline ends. Germline V gene sequence: CDR1 LNHDA, CDR2 SQIVND (reference sequence). As DNA, the CDR3 is TGTGCCAGTAGTGACGGGACAGCCCGGGGGTACGAGCAGTACTTC. It encodes CASSDGTARGYEQYF. Filled out from reference TRBV19 and TRBJ2-7, the complete variable domain reads DGGITQSPKYLFRKEGQNVTLSCEQNLNHDAMYWYRQDPGQGLRLIYYSQIVNDFQKGDIAEGYSVSREKKESFPLTVTSAQKNPTAFYLCASSDGTARGYEQYFGPGTRLTVT.

This chain uses TRBV25-1 with TRBJ1-1; D not certain. Germline lookup yields CDR1 MGHDK and CDR2 SYGVNS. The CDR3 is made up of 13 amino acids. Trimming left V 2 bases short and J 14 bases short, with 18 bases between. The CDR3 protein is CASSESKTLSAFF. The CDR3 coding sequence is TGTGCCAGCAGTGAAAGCAAGACTTTGTCCGCCTTCTTT.

The chain is built from TRBV25-1 and TRBJ2-5; D gene uncertain. Trimming pared 0 bases from V and 1 base from J, leaving 12 bases between. Germline CDR1 MGHDK, CDR2 SYGVNS. The CDR3 runs 16 residues. CDR3 sequence (DNA): TGTGCCAGCAGTGAATATCGTTACAGCACCCAAGAGACCCAGTACTTC. Translation: CASSEYRYSTQETQYF.

This chain links TRBV11-2 with TRBJ2-7, with 12 nucleotides matching TRBD2. This CDR3 has 13 amino acids. V lost 4 bases to trimming and J lost 6 bases; unmatched junction nucleotides: 1. CDR1 and CDR2 (germline): SGHAT, FQNNGV. The CDR3 reads CASSSGLAGEQYF. The CDR3 DNA reads TGTGCCAGCAGCTCGGGACTAGCGGGCGAGCAGTACTTC.

The rearrangement uses TRBV3-1 (or the pseudogene TRBV3-2) and TRBJ2-2, with no clear D. The CDR3 covers 12 residues. Between the trimmed V and J ends, which lost 1 base and 6 bases, there was a span of 3 bases. Per the germline V gene, CDR1 is LGHDT and CDR2 is YNNKEL (reference sequence). The CDR3 reads CASSQVAGELFF. Written as DNA, the CDR3 is TGTGCCAGCAGCCAAGTAGCCGGGGAGCTGTTTTTT.

The chain is built from TRBV18 and TRBJ1-1, with D possibly TRBD1 on 6 matching bases. Germline CDR1 is KGHSH and CDR2 is LQKENI. The CDR3 is made up of 14 amino acids. V dropped 2 bases and J dropped 3 bases, with 10 bases sitting between them. The CDR3 coding sequence is TGTGCCAGCTCACCAGGGGGCGCAGACACTGAAGCTTTCTTT. Protein: CASSPGGADTEAFF.

The chain employs TRBV28 and TRBJ2-7; possible D gene TRBD2, 6 bases. V gave up 8 bases and J gave up 7 bases, with 18 bases separating them. Germline CDR1 MDHEN, CDR2 SYDVKM. The CDR3 is 13 residues long. This CDR3 reads CASGGTVLREQYF. DNA of the CDR3: TGTGCCAGCGGGGGGACTGTTTTAAGAGAGCAGTACTTC.

The chain combines TRBV6-6 with TRBJ2-7; D ambiguous. Germline lookup yields CDR1 MNHNY and CDR2 SVGAGI (reference sequence). V lost 6 bases to trimming and J lost 0 bases, with 12 bases between them. The CDR3 length is 14 residues. Written as DNA, the CDR3 is TGTGCCAGCAGCCGCCGACTTAGCTCCTACGAGCAGTACTTC. Its protein is CASSRRLSSYEQYF.

This chain links TRBV30 with TRBJ2-2; tentative D call: TRBD2 (6 bases). There are 16 residues in the CDR3. The V and J ends lost 1 base and 4 bases respectively, with 16 bases between them. In germline, CDR1 is GTSNPN, CDR2 SVGIG (reference sequence). This CDR3 reads CAWSGYTGGSTGELFF. In DNA form, the CDR3 reads TGTGCCTGGAGTGGCTATACTGGGGGGTCCACCGGGGAGCTGTTTTTT.

The chain carries TRBV6-2 or TRBV6-3 and TRBJ2-4, with TRBD1 identical over 7 bases. Germline trimming cut 2 bases from V and 6 bases from J; bases unmatched to any gene: 7. CDR3 size: 15 residues. Germline assignment: CDR1 MNHEY and CDR2 SVGEGT. CDR3 coding DNA: TGTGCCAGCAGTTACATAGGGGGCGCCGGAAACATTCAGTACTTC. Translated, it gives CASSYIGGAGNIQYF.

The rearrangement links TRBV2 to TRBJ2-6; TRBD1 might be the D (6 bases). The CDR3 runs to 13 residues. Per the germline V gene, CDR1 is SNHLY and CDR2 is FYNNEI. V was pared by 7 bases and J by 4 bases, with 8 bases between. The CDR3 coding sequence is TGTGCCAGCAAGGGGACAGGGGCCAACGTCCTGACTTTC. Translated, it gives CASKGTGANVLTF.

The chain has TRBV12-3 or TRBV12-4 and TRBJ2-1; tentative D call: TRBD1 (6 bases). This CDR3 is built from 13 residues. V was cut by 2 bases and J by 8 bases, with 10 bases left in between. Here the CDR3 reads CASSLTGWDEQFF. The CDR3 DNA sequence: TGTGCCAGCAGTTTAACAGGGTGGGATGAGCAGTTCTTC.

The chain uses TRBV4-2 and TRBJ2-5; no firm D call. V lost 0 bases and J lost 5, with 13 bases in between. This CDR3 has 15 amino acids. Germline-derived CDR1 and CDR2 are LGHNA and YNFKEQ. The CDR3 here is CASSQDLYSRETQYF. The CDR3 nucleotides are TGTGCCAGCAGCCAAGATCTCTATTCGAGGGAGACCCAGTACTTC.

V is TRBV5-1 and J is TRBJ1-2; the D is unclear. The CDR3 length is 13 residues. Germline CDR1 is SGHRS and CDR2 is YFSETQ. Trimming took off 1 base at V and 8 bases at J, with 12 bases between the two ends. The CDR3 region is CASSLRRGEGYTF. The CDR3 DNA reads as TGCGCCAGCAGCTTGAGACGGGGTGAGGGCTACACCTTC.

This chain uses TRBV27 with TRBJ2-1; TRBD2 agrees at 7 bases. The ends lost 8 bases at V and 6 bases at J; junction bases unmatched: 4. This CDR3 spans 12 amino acids. Germline-derived CDR1 and CDR2 are MNHEY and SMNVEV (reference sequence). CDR3 in amino acids: CASVAGVNEQFF. Written as DNA, the CDR3 is TGTGCCAGCGTAGCGGGTGTCAATGAGCAGTTCTTC.

V usage is TRBV5-1 and J usage is TRBJ1-2; D is unresolved. The CDR3 covers 14 residues. Germline V gives CDR1 SGHRS, CDR2 YFSETQ. Trimming left V 0 bases short and J 2 bases short, with 8 bases between. As DNA, the CDR3 is TGCGCCAGCAGCTTGGGTGGCACCAACTATGGCTACACCTTC. This translates into CASSLGGTNYGYTF.

The chain employs TRBV5-1 and TRBJ2-7, with 11 bases matching TRBD2. Trimming cost V 2 bases and J 6 bases; bases outside gene matches: 7. Per the germline V gene, CDR1 is SGHRS and CDR2 is YFSETQ. The CDR3 length is 15 residues. DNA of the CDR3: TGCGCCAGCAGCTTATCTAGCGGGAGGAACGGCGAGCAGTACTTC. It yields the protein CASSLSSGRNGEQYF.

The chain recombines TRBV7-9 with TRBJ1-4; TRBD1 matches at 8 bases. The CDR3 consists of 13 residues. J lost 3 bases, V lost 10 bases, and 4 bases had no gene match. From germline, CDR1 is SEHNR and CDR2 FQNEAQ (reference sequence). As DNA, the CDR3 is TGTGCCACTACGGACAGGGCTAATGAAAAACTGTTTTTT. Translating gives CATTDRANEKLFF.

The chain recombines TRBV29-1 with TRBJ2-2; D gene ambiguous. Germline V gene data show CDR1 as SQVTM and CDR2 as ANQGSEA. The CDR3 covers 14 residues. The V end lost 7 bases, the J end lost 4 bases, and 16 bases lay between the germline ends. This CDR3 reads CSALTPPGTGELFF. CDR3 DNA sequence: TGCAGCGCCCTGACTCCGCCGGGCACCGGGGAGCTGTTTTTT.

The V and J genes are TRBV11-2 and TRBJ1-1, with 7 bases identical to TRBD1. The germline gives CDR1 SGHAT, CDR2 FQNNGV. V lost 5 bases and J lost 11; bases outside the gene matches: 8. The CDR3 runs 12 residues. Written as DNA, the CDR3 is TGTGCCAGCAGCCTTCACAGGGGAAGGGCTTTCTTT. It translates to CASSLHRGRAFF. The complete variable domain, with remaining parts taken from reference TRBV11-2 and TRBJ1-1, reads EAGVAQSPRYKIIEKRQSVAFWCNPISGHATLYWYQQILGQGPKLLIQFQNNGVVDDSQLPKDRFSAERLKGVDSTLKIQPAKLEDSAVYLCASSLHRGRAFFGQGTRLTVV.